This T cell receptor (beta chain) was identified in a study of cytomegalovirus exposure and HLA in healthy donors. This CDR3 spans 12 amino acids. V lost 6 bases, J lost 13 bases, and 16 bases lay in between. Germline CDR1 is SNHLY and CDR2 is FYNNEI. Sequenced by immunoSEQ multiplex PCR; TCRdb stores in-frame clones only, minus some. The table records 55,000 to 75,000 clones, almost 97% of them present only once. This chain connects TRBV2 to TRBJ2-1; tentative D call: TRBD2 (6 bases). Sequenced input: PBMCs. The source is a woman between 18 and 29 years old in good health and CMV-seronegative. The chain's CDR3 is CASSRGLGAQFF. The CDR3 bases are TGTGCCAGCAGCCGGGGACTCGGGGCTCAGTTCTTC.